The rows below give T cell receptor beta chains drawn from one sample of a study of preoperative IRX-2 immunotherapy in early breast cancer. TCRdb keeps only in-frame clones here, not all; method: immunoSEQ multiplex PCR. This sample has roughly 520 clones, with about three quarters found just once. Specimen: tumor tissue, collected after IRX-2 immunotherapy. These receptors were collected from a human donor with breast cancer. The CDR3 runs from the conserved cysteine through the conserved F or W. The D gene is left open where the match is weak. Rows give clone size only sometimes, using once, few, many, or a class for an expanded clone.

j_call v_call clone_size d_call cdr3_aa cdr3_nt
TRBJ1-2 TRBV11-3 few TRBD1 CASSSTGTDYGYTF TGTGCCAGCAGCTCGACAGGGACGGACTATGGCTACACCTTC
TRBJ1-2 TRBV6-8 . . CAITPGFNYGYTF TGTGCCATCACCCCAGGATTCAACTATGGCTACACCTTC
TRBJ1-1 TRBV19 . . CATSPAGVSEAFF TGTGCCACTAGCCCCGCGGGGGTTAGTGAAGCTTTCTTT
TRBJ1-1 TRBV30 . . CAWGQGWATEAFF TGTGCCTGGGGTCAGGGGTGGGCCACTGAAGCTTTCTTT
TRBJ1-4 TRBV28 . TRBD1 CASSFGDRLGEKLFF TGTGCCAGCAGTTTCGGGGACAGGCTAGGGGAAAAACTGTTTTTT
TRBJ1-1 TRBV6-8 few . CASSYTRESLQGAFF TGTGCCAGCAGTTACACTCGGGAATCCCTGCAGGGGGCTTTCTTT
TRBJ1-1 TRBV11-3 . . CASSPTTVMNTEAFF TGTGCCAGCAGCCCTACCACAGTAATGAACACTGAAGCTTTCTTT
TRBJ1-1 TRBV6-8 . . CASSYSLGGLDTEAFF TGTGCCAGCAGTTACTCCCTCGGGGGCTTGGACACTGAAGCTTTCTTT
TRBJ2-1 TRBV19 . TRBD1 CASSMGTGHEQFF TGTGCCAGTAGTATGGGGACAGGTCATGAGCAGTTCTTC
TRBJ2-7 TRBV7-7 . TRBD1 CASSSLTGGVGYEQYF TGTGCCAGCAGCTCTTTGACAGGGGGCGTGGGGTACGAGCAGTACTTC
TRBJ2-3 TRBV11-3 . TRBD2 CASSRSGTRGDTQYF TGTGCCAGCAGCCGCTCCGGGACTAGAGGAGATACGCAGTATTTT
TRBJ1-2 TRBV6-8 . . CASSQPGRRGPNDGYTF TGTGCCAGCAGCCAACCGGGACGGAGGGGACCAAACGATGGCTACACCTTC
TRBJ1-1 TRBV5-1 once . CASSLGPEDTEAFF TGCGCCAGCAGCTTAGGACCAGAGGACACTGAAGCTTTCTTT
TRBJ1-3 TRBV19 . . CASSIGNSGNTIYF TGTGCCAGTAGTATCGGTAACTCTGGAAACACCATATATTTT
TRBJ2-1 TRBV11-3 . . CASSPRVRVYPYNEQFF TGTGCCAGCAGCCCCAGAGTCCGGGTCTATCCTTACAATGAGCAGTTCTTC
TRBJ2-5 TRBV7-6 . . CASSLGPGEETQYF TGTGCCAGCAGCTTGGGGCCAGGTGAAGAGACCCAGTACTTC
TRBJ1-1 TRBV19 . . CASSKQGRPANTEAFF TGTGCCAGTAGTAAGCAGGGCAGGCCTGCGAACACTGAAGCTTTCTTT
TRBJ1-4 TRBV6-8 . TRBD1 CASRRTGVQPNEKLFF TGTGCCAGCAGGCGGACAGGGGTGCAGCCTAATGAAAAACTGTTTTTT
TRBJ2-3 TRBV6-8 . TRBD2 CAHRLASTDTQYF TGTGCCCATAGACTAGCTAGCACAGATACGCAGTATTTT
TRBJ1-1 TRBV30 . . CAWNFDSMNTEAFF TGTGCCTGGAACTTTGACAGTATGAACACTGAAGCTTTCTTT
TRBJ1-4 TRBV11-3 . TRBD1 CASSSYRTGLEKLFF TGTGCCAGCAGCTCATACAGGACAGGGCTTGAAAAACTGTTTTTT
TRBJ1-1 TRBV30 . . CAWSIRENTEAFF TGTGCCTGGAGTATAAGAGAGAACACTGAAGCTTTCTTT
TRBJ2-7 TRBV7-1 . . CASSLGRSSSYEQYF TGTGCCAGCAGCCTCGGACGGTCGAGCTCCTACGAGCAGTACTTC
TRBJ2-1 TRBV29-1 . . CSVEVPAPNEQFF TGCAGCGTTGAGGTACCCGCCCCCAATGAGCAGTTCTTC
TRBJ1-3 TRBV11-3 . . CASSSRQIGNTIYF TGTGCCAGCAGCTCAAGACAGATTGGAAACACCATATATTTT
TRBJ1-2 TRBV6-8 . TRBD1 CASSTTQGSSYGYTF TGTGCCAGCAGCACAACACAGGGGAGCTCTTATGGCTACACCTTC
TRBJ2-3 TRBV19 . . CASSTLEGSTDTQYF TGTGCCAGTAGTACCCTGGAGGGTAGCACAGATACGCAGTATTTT
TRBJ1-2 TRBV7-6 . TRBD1 CASSSNAQQGEGYTF TGTGCCAGCAGCTCAAACGCCCAACAGGGGGAAGGCTACACCTTC
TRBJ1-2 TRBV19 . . CASSIGGQLYGYTF TGTGCCAGTAGTATAGGGGGGCAGCTTTATGGCTACACCTTC
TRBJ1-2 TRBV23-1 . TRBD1 CASSETGGWGYTF TGCGCCAGCAGCGAAACAGGGGGCTGGGGCTACACCTTC
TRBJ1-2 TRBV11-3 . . CASSFRPASYGYTF TGTGCCAGCAGCTTCAGGCCAGCTTCCTATGGCTACACCTTC
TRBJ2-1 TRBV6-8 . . CASVSGAASYNEQFF TGTGCCAGCGTTTCGGGCGCCGCCTCCTACAATGAGCAGTTCTTC
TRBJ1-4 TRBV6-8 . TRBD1 CASSLGQLSSTNEKLFF TGTGCCAGCAGCTTGGGACAGTTATCTTCAACTAATGAAAAACTGTTTTTT
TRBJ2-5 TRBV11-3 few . CASTLGAQIQETQYF TGTGCCAGCACCCTTGGGGCCCAGATCCAAGAGACCCAGTACTTC
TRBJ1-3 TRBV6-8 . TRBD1 CASSWHRGTIYF TGTGCCAGCAGTTGGCACAGGGGCACCATATATTTT
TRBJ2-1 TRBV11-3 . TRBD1 CASRLGDRGAPYEFF TGTGCCAGCAGATTGGGTGACAGGGGAGCCCCCTATGAGTTCTTC
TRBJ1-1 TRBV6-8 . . CASSYRGAEAFF TGTGCCAGCAGTTACAGGGGAGCTGAAGCTTTCTTT
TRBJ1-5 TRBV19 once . CASSDRQIHSNQPQHF TGTGCCAGTAGTGATCGCCAGATCCATTCCAATCAGCCCCAGCATTTT
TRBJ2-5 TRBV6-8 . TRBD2 CASRPGLAGWETQYF TGTGCCAGCAGACCGGGACTAGCGGGGTGGGAGACCCAGTACTTC
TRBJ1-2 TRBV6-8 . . CAIRGGQTNYGYTF TGTGCCATCAGGGGCGGACAGACTAACTATGGCTACACCTTC
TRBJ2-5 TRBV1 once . CASSQETLTRGGQETQYF TGCGCCAGCAGCCAAGAGACCCTCACTAGGGGAGGCCAAGAGACCCAGTACTTC
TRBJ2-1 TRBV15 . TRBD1 CATSRSLDRGRDEQFF TGTGCCACCAGCAGAAGCCTTGACAGGGGAAGGGATGAGCAGTTCTTC
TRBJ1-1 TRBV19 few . CASSPRRKGEAFF TGTGCCAGTAGTCCCCGGAGGAAAGGAGAAGCTTTCTTT
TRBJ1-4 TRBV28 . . CASSRTINRSFNEKLFF TGTGCCAGCAGCCGAACGATTAACAGGTCCTTTAATGAAAAACTGTTTTTT
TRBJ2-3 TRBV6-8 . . CASKLISITDTQYF TGTGCCAGCAAACTGATCTCTATCACAGATACGCAGTATTTT
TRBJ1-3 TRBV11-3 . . CASSGGPGYSGNTIYF TGTGCCAGCAGCGGGGGGCCAGGGTACTCCGGAAACACCATATATTTT
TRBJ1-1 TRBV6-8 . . CASSLATNTEAFF TGTGCCAGTAGTTTAGCTACGAACACTGAAGCTTTCTTT
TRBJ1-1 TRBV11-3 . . CASSLLTGNTEAFF TGTGCCAGCAGCTTACTAACCGGGAACACTGAAGCTTTCTTT
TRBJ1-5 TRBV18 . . CASSPDPPGGNQPQHF TGTGCCAGCTCTCCAGACCCCCCCGGGGGCAATCAGCCCCAGCATTTT
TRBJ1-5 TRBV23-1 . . CASSQSALGVDQPQHF TGCGCCAGCAGTCAATCGGCGTTGGGAGTAGATCAGCCCCAGCATTTT
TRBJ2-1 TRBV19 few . CASSHGVGNEQFF TGTGCCAGTAGTCACGGGGTCGGGAATGAGCAGTTCTTC
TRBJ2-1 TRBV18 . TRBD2 CASSPSGGQNEQFF TGTGCCAGCTCACCGAGCGGGGGTCAGAATGAGCAGTTCTTC
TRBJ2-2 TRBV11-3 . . CASSLQGTSGELFF TGTGCCAGCAGCTTACAAGGAACCTCCGGGGAGCTGTTTTTT
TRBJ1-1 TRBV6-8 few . CASSDPSMNTEAFF TGTGCCAGCAGTGATCCCTCCATGAACACTGAAGCTTTCTTT
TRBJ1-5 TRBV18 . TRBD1 CASSPPGRDSFNQPQHF TGTGCCAGCTCACCACCTGGCCGGGACAGTTTCAATCAGCCCCAGCATTTT
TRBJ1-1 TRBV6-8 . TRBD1 CASSLQGFAEAFF TGTGCCAGCAGCTTACAGGGGTTCGCTGAAGCTTTCTTT
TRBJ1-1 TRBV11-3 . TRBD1 CASSLAGTGVSGRTAFF TGTGCCAGCAGCTTGGCCGGGACAGGGGTCTCTGGACGAACAGCTTTCTTT
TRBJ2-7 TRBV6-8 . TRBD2 CASRSLAGPAYEQYF TGTGCCAGCAGATCTCTAGCGGGGCCCGCCTACGAGCAGTACTTC
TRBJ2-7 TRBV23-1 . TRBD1 CASSQISGTGSYEQYF TGCGCCAGCAGCCAAATATCCGGGACAGGATCCTACGAGCAGTACTTC